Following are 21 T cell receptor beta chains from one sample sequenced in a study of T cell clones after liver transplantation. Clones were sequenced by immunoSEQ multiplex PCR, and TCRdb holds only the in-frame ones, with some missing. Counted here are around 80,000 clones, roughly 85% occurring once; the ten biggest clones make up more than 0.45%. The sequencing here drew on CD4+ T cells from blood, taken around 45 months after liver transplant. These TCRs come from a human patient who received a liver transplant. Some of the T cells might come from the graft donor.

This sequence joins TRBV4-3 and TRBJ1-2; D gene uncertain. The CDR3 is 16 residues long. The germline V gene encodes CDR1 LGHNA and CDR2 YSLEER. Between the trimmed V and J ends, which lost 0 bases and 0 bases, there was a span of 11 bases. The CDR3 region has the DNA TGCGCCAGCAGCCAAGATCTGCCAGGATCTAACTATGGCTACACCTTC. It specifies CASSQDLPGSNYGYTF.

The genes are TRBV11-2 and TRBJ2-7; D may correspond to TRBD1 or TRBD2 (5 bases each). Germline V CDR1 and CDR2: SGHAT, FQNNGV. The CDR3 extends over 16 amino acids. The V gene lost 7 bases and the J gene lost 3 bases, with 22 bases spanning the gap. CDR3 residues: CASTPLRGRELYEQYF. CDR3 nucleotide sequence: TGTGCCAGCACCCCCCTTCGGGGCAGGGAACTCTACGAGCAGTACTTC.

The CDR3 sequence: CASSPPRSGVNEQFF. The CDR3 nucleotides read TGTGCCAGCAGCCCCCCCCGGAGCGGAGTCAATGAGCAGTTCTTC. The chain links TRBV27 to TRBJ2-1, with D maybe TRBD2 (5 bases). Trimming took off 6 bases at V and 6 bases at J, with 18 bases between the two ends. CDR3 length: 15 residues. Germline V gene data show CDR1 as MNHEY and CDR2 as SMNVEV (reference sequence).

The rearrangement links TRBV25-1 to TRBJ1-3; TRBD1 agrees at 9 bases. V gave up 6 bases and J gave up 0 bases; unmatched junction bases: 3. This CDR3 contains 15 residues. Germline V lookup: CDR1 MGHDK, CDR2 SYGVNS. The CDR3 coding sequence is TGTGCCAGCAGCCAGACAGGGGGCTCTGGAAACACCATATATTTT. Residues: CASSQTGGSGNTIYF.

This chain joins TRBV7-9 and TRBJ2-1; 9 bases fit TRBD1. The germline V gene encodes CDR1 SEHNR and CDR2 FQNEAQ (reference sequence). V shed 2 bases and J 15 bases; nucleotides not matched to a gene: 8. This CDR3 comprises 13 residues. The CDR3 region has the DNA TGTGCCAGCAGCTTAAGGTTACAGGGGGCTCTGTTCTTC. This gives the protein CASSLRLQGALFF.

CDR3: CSTNRGQGSTDTQYF. DNA for the CDR3: TGCAGCACCAACCGGGGACAGGGTAGCACAGATACGCAGTATTTT. This chain joins TRBV29-1 and TRBJ2-3, with TRBD1 identical over 9 bases. The CDR3 is 15 residues long. CDR1 and CDR2 from the germline V gene are SQVTM and ANQGSEA. After removal of 8 bases from V and 0 bases from J, the junction contained 9 bases not matched to a gene.

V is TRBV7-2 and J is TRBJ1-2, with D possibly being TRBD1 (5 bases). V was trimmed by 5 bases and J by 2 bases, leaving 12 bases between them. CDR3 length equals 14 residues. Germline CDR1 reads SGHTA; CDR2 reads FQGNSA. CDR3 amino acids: CASSGRQSNYGYTF. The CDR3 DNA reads TGTGCCAGCAGCGGCCGACAGAGCAACTATGGCTACACCTTC.

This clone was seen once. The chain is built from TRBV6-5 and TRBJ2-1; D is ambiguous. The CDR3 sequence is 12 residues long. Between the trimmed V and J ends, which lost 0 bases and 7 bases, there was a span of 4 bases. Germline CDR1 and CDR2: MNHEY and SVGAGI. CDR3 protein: CASSYSGNEQFF. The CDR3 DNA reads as TGTGCCAGCAGTTACTCGGGGAATGAGCAGTTCTTC.

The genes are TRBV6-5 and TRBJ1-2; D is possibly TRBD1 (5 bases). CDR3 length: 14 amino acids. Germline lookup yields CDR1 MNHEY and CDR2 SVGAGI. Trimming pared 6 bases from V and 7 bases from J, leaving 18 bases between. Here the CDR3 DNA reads TGTGCCAGCAGCCGGGACGTGGGATTTGGTGGCTACACCTTC. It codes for CASSRDVGFGGYTF.

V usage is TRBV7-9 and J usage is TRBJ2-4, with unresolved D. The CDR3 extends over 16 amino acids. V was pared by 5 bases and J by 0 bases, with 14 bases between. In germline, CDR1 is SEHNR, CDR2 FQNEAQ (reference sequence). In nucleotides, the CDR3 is TGTGCCAGCAGCCCAACTTCGACGACAGCCAAAAACATTCAGTACTTC. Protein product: CASSPTSTTAKNIQYF.

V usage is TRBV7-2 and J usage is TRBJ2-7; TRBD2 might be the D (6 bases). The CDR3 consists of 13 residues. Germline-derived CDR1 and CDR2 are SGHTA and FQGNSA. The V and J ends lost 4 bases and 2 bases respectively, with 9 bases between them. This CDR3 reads CASSSAGTYEQYF. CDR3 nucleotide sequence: TGTGCCAGCAGCTCGGCGGGGACCTACGAGCAGTACTTC.

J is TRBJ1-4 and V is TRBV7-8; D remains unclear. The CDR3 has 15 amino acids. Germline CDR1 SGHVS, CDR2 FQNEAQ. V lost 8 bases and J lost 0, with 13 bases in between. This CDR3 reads CASSTGGATNEKLFF. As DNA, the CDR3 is TGTGCCAGCTCGACTGGAGGAGCAACTAATGAAAAACTGTTTTTT.

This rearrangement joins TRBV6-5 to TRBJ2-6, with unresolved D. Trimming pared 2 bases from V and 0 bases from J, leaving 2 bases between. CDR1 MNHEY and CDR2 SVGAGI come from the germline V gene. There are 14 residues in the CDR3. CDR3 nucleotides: TGTGCCAGCAGTTACAGCTCTGGGGCCAACGTCCTGACTTTC. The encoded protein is CASSYSSGANVLTF.

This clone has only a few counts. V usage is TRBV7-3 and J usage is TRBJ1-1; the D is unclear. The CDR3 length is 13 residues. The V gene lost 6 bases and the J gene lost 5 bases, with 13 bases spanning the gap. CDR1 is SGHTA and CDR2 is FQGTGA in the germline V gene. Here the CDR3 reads CASSGFPHTEAFF. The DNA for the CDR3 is TGTGCCAGCAGTGGTTTTCCGCATACTGAAGCTTTCTTT.

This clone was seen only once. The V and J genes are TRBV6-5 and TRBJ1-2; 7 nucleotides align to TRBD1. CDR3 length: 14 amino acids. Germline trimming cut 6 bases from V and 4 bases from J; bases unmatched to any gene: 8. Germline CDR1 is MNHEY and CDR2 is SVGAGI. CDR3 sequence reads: CASRRDSVTYGYTF. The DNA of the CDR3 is TGTGCCAGCAGGAGGGACAGCGTAACCTATGGCTACACCTTC.

The CDR3 spells CASNNQGRNEKLFF. In DNA form, the CDR3 reads TGTGCCAGTAATAACCAGGGAAGGAATGAAAAACTGTTTTTT. The V call is TRBV19, the J call TRBJ1-4; tentatively, D is TRBD1 (5 bases). This CDR3 region has 14 residues. From germline, CDR1 is LNHDA and CDR2 SQIVND (reference sequence). The V end lost 7 bases, the J end lost 5 bases, and 14 bases lay between the germline ends.

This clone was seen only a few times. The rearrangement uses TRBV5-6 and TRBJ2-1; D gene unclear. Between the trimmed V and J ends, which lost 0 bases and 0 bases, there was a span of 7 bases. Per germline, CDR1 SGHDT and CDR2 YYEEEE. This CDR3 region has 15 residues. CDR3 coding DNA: TGTGCCAGCAGCTTGGTGGAAAGCTCCTACAATGAGCAGTTCTTC. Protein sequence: CASSLVESSYNEQFF.

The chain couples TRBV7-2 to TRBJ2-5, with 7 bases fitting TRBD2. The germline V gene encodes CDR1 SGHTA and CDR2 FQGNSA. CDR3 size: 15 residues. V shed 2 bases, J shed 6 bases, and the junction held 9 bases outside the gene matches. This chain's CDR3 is CASSLYQGAGKTQYF. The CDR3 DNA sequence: TGTGCCAGCAGCTTATATCAGGGAGCGGGAAAGACCCAGTACTTC.

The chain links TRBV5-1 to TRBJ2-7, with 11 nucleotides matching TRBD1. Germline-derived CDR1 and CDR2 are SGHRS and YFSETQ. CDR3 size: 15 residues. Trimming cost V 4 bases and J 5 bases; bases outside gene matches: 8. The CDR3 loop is CASSPQPGQGDEQYF. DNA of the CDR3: TGCGCCAGCAGCCCCCAACCGGGACAGGGGGACGAGCAGTACTTC.

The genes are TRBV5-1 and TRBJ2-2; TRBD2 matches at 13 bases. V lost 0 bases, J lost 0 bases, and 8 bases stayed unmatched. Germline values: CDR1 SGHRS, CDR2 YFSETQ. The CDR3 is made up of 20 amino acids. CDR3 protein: CASSLAPLTSGGTNTGELFF. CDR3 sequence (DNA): TGCGCCAGCAGCTTGGCCCCTCTGACTAGCGGGGGGACGAACACCGGGGAGCTGTTTTTT.

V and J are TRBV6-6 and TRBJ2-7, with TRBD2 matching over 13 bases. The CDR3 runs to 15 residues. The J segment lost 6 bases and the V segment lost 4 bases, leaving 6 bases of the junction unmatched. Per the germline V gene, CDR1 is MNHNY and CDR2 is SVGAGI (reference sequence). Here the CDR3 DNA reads TGTGCCAGCAGTTCCGGGACTAGCGGGAAGGGCGAGCAGTACTTC. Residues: CASSSGTSGKGEQYF.